Listed here is a single TCR beta chain. The data stem from a study of blood T cell repertoires in COVID-19. Study as a whole: The United States, Italy and Spain were the sources of the acute and convalescent COVID-19 samples.

CDR3 length equals 13 residues. V lost 2 bases to trimming and J lost 5 bases, with 12 bases between them. CDR1 GTSNPN and CDR2 SVGIG come from the germline V gene (reference sequence). Profiling relied on immunoSEQ multiplex PCR, and the TCRdb table lists in-frame clones only, not all of them. The data show 190,000 or so clones, around 87% seen once. This receptor was identified in a man in his forties with active or convalescent COVID-19. The chain recombines TRBV30 with TRBJ1-2; D is perhaps TRBD1 (5 bases). Sequencing input: peripheral blood. In DNA form, the CDR3 reads TGTGCCTGGAGTCCGCCAGGGCGGTATGGCTACACCTTC. This encodes CAWSPPGRYGYTF.